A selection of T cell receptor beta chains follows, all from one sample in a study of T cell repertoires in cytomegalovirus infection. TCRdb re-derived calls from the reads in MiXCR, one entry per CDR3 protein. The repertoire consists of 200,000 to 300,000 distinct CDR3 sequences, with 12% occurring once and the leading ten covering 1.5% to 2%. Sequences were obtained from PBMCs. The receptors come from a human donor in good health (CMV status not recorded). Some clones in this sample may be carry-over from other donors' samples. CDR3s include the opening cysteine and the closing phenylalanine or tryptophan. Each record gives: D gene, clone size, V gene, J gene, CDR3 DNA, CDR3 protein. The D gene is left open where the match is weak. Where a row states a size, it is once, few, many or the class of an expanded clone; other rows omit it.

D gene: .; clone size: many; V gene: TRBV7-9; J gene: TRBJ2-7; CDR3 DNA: TGTGCCAGCAGCTTATCCGGCAGGGCCTACGAGCAGTACTTC; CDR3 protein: CASSLSGRAYEQYF
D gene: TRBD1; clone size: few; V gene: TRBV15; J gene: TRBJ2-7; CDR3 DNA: TGTGCCACCAGCAGTGAGCCGGGACAGGGTTACGAGCAGTACTTC; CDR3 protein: CATSSEPGQGYEQYF
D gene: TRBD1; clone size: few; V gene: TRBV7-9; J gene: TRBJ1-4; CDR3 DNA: TGTGCCAGCAGCTTGACAACTAGGACAGGGAATGAAAAACTGTTTTTT; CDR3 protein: CASSLTTRTGNEKLFF
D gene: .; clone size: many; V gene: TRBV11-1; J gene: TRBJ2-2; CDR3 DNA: TGTGCCAGCAGCTTATCGGCCCAGGGGGGCACCGGGGAGCTGTTTTTT; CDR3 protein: CASSLSAQGGTGELFF
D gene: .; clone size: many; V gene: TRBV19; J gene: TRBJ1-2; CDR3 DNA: TGTGCCAGTAGTTTACAGGGTGGTGGCTACACCTTC; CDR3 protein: CASSLQGGGYTF
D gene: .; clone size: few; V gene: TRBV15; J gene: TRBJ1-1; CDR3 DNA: TGTGCCACCAGCAGAGTGGGACAAGAAGCTTTCTTT; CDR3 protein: CATSRVGQEAFF
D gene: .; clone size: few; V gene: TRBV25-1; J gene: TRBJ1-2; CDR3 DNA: TGTGCCAGCAGTGAATCCCGGACAAACTATGGCTACACCTTC; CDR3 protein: CASSESRTNYGYTF
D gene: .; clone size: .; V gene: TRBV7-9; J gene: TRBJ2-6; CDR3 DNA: TGTGCCAGCAGCTTCATCTCAGGGAAGGGGACTCTCTCTGGGGCCAACGTCCTGACTTTC; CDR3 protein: CASSFISGKGTLSGANVLTF
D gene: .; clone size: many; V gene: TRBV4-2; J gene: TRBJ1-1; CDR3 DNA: TGTGCCAGCAGCCAAGAAGTAGCCAGGATGAACACTGAAGCTTTCTTT; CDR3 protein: CASSQEVARMNTEAFF
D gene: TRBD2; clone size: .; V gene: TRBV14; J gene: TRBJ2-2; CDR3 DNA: TGTGCCAGCAGCCGACTAGCCTGGAACACCGGGGAGCTGTTTTTT; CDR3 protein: CASSRLAWNTGELFF
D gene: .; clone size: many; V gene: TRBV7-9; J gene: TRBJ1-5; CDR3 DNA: TGTGCCAGCAGCTTAGGTATGGGGGACAATCAGCCCCAGCATTTT; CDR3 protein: CASSLGMGDNQPQHF
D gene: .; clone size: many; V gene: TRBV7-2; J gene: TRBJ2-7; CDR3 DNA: TGTGCCAGCAGCTTAGACAGGACAAGACCCTACGAGCAGTACTTC; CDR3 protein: CASSLDRTRPYEQYF
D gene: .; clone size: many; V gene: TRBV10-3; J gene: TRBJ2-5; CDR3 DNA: TGTGCCATCGGGGCGACAGGACAAGAGACCCAGTACTTC; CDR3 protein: CAIGATGQETQYF
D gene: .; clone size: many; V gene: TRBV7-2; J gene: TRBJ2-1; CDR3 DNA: TGTGCCAGCAGCTTCGGCGTTTACCGCAATGAGCAGTTCTTC; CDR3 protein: CASSFGVYRNEQFF
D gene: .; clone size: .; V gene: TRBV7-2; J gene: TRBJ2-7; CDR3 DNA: TGTGCCAGCAGGCCAGCGATTGGGGGAAAATACGAGCAGCACTTC; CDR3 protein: CASRPAIGGKYEQHF
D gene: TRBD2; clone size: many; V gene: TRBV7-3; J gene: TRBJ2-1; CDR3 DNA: TGTGCCAGCAGCGTGGGGTCTAGCGGGACCAATGAGCAGTTCTTC; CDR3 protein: CASSVGSSGTNEQFF
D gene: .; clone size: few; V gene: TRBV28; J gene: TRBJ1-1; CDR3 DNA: TGTGCCAGCAGTTCTGGGGGCGCGAACACTGAAGCTTTCTTT; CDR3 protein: CASSSGGANTEAFF
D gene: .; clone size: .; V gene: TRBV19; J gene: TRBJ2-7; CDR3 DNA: TGTGCCAGTAGTATTAGGAACACAGGGAGCGAGCAGTACTTC; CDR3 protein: CASSIRNTGSEQYF
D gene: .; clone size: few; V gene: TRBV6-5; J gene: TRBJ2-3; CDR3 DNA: TGTGCCAGCAGTTACTCGATATCTGGTCAAACGCAGTATTTT; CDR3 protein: CASSYSISGQTQYF
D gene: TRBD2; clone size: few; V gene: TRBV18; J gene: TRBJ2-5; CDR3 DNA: TGTGCCAGCTCACCGTCGCTAGCGGGAGAAGAGACCCAGTACTTC; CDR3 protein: CASSPSLAGEETQYF
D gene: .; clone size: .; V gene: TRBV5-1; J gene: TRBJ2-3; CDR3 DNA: TGCGCCAGCAGCATCGACCGGCAGGGCGGGACAGATACGCAGTATTTT; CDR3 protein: CASSIDRQGGTDTQYF
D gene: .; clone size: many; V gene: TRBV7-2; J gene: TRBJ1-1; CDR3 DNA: TGTGCCAGCAGCTTGCTCCCGCAAATGAACACTGAAGCTTTCTTT; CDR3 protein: CASSLLPQMNTEAFF
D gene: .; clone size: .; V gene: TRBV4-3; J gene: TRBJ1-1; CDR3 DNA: TGCGCCACCAGGGAGAACACTGAAGCTTTCTTT; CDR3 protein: CATRENTEAFF
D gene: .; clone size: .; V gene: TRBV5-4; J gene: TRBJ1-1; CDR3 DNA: TGTGCCAGCAGCTTGGAACAGACGAACACTGAAGCTTTCTTT; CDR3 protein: CASSLEQTNTEAFF
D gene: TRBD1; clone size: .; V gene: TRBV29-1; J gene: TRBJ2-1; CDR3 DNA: TGCAGCGTCGACAACAGGGGAAGAAGCGCCCTGTTGGAGCAGTTCTTC; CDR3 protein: CSVDNRGRSALLEQFF
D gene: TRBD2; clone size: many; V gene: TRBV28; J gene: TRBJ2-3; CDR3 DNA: TGTGCCAGCAGTTTATTGCGGACTAGTGGAGATACGCAGTATTTT; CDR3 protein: CASSLLRTSGDTQYF
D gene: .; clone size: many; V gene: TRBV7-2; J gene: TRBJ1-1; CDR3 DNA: TGTGCCAGCAGCTTAGACGGAGGGGGCACTGAAGCTTTCTTT; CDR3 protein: CASSLDGGGTEAFF
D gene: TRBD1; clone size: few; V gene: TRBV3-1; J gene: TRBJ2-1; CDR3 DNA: TGTGCCAGCAGCCAGGGACAGGGAGAAAATGAGCAGTTCTTC; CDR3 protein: CASSQGQGENEQFF
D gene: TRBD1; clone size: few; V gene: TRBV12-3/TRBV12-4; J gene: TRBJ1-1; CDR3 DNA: TGTGCCAGCAGGTCGACAGGGAGTGGGGGGGCTTTCTTT; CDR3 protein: CASRSTGSGGAFF
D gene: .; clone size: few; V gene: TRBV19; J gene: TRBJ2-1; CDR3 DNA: TGTGCCAGTACCGATCGGGGCTCCTACAATGAGCAGTTCTTC; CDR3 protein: CASTDRGSYNEQFF
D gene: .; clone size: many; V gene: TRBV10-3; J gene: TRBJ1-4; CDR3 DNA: TGTGCCATCAGTGAGTCGCCGGGGGCCAATGAAAAACTGTTTTTT; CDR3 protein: CAISESPGANEKLFF
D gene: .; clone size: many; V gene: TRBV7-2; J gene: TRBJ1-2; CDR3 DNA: TGTGCCAGCAGCTTATCAAATCTGGGGGGTAACTATGGCTACACCTTC; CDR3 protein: CASSLSNLGGNYGYTF
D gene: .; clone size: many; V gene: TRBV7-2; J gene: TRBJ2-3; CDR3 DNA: TGTGCCAGCAGCCCCCTCCTAGGGGGGGCAGATACGCAGTATTTT; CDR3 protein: CASSPLLGGADTQYF
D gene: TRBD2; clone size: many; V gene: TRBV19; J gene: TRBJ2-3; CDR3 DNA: TGTGCCAGTAGTCCCCTAGCGGGACTAAGGGATACGCAGTATTTT; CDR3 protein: CASSPLAGLRDTQYF
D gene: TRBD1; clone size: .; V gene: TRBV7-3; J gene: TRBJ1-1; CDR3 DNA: TGTGCCAGCAGCGAACAGGGGTCGAACACTGAAGCTTTCTTT; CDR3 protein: CASSEQGSNTEAFF